Below, 16 T cell receptor beta chains from the same sample are listed, as sequenced in a study of T and B cells in COVID-19 patients. BIOMED2 TRB-A/B primer pools were used in multiplex TRB PCR. TCRdb independently ran MiXCR on the multiplex PCR reads; one entry per CDR3 protein. The sample consists of a few thousand distinct CDR3 sequences, about 28% of them appearing once. Blood genomic DNA input for TRB amplification was roughly 250-500 ng. The sample was blood. The receptor set was obtained from a human donor with active COVID-19. The donor label of this sample is uncertain.

The chain joins TRBV19 to TRBJ2-5, with 9 bases aligning to TRBD1. The CDR3 spans 14 residues. J gave up 6 bases and V 5 bases, and 7 bases lay outside the gene matches. In germline, CDR1 is LNHDA, CDR2 SQIVND (reference sequence). The CDR3 loop is CASSGTGGSKTQYF. DNA of the CDR3: TGTGCCAGTAGTGGAACAGGGGGCTCAAAGACCCAGTACTTC.

Judged by abundance, this clonotype is medium-sized. The chain uses TRBV18 and TRBJ2-7; D remains ambiguous. V dropped 2 bases and J dropped 3 bases, with 5 bases sitting between them. The germline gives CDR1 KGHSH, CDR2 LQKENI. The CDR3 runs 12 residues. CDR3 DNA sequence: TGTGCCAGCTCACCAGACAACTACGAGCAGTACTTC. Translation gives CASSPDNYEQYF. Filled out from reference TRBV18 and TRBJ2-7, the complete variable domain reads NAGVMQNPRHLVRRRGQEARLRCSPMKGHSHVYWYRQLPEEGLKFMVYLQKENIIDESGMPKERFSAEFPKEGPSILRIQQVVRGDSAAYFCASSPDNYEQYFGPGTRLTVT.

This chain links TRBV4-1 with TRBJ1-6; tentative D call: TRBD1 (6 bases). The CDR3 is made up of 14 amino acids. Germline-derived CDR1 and CDR2 are MGHRA and YSYEKL. The V end lost 5 bases, the J end lost 5 bases, and 10 bases lay between the germline ends. The CDR3 region has the DNA TGCGCCAGCAGCTTGGGGGCCGATAATTCACCCCTCCACTTT. Protein sequence: CASSLGADNSPLHF.

In its sample, this clonotype is medium-sized. This CDR3 reads CASSTGTELYGYTF. In nucleotides, the CDR3 is TGTGCCAGCAGCACAGGGACAGAGTTATATGGCTACACCTTC. The chain has TRBV7-2 and TRBJ1-2; TRBD1 matches 7 bases. Trimming at V came to 5 bases and at J to 5 bases, leaving 8 bases not matched to a gene. Germline lookup yields CDR1 SGHTA and CDR2 FQGNSA. There are 14 residues in the CDR3.

By share of the sample, this clonotype is medium-sized. The chain has TRBV27 and TRBJ2-1; no clear D gene. CDR3 length: 14 amino acids. The ends were cut back, 2 bases at V and 5 bases at J, with 10 bases in the middle. CDR1 is MNHEY and CDR2 is SMNVEV in the germline V gene (reference sequence). CDR3 loop: CASSLMPVNNEQFF. In DNA, the CDR3 is TGTGCCAGCAGTTTAATGCCAGTGAACAATGAGCAGTTCTTC.

By sample share, this clonotype is medium-sized. The V call is TRBV27, the J call TRBJ2-5; D unresolved. Trimming stripped 6 bases from V and 2 bases from J, with 4 bases between. CDR3 length equals 11 residues. Germline V gene sequence: CDR1 MNHEY, CDR2 SMNVEV (reference sequence). The CDR3 region has the DNA TGTGCCAGCAGGCTTCAAGAGACCCAGTACTTC. Translating it yields CASRLQETQYF.

Note on this clonotype: This may arise from a read error, as a much more abundant clone is one base away. The final CDR3 position lacks the conserved phenylalanine or tryptophan, pointing to a likely read error. The chain links TRBV29-1 to TRBJ1-1; no reliable D call. The CDR3 loop spans 13 amino acids. Looked up from germline, CDR1 is SQVTM and CDR2 is ANQGSEA. Trimming cost V 1 base and J 4 bases, with 10 bases left between them. The CDR3 reads CSVEGYGSTEAFL. The CDR3, as DNA: TGCAGCGTTGAAGGCTACGGAAGCACTGAAGCTTTCCTT.

By share, this clonotype counts as medium-sized. The genes are TRBV19 and TRBJ2-5; D might be TRBD1 (6 bases). Per the germline V gene, CDR1 is LNHDA and CDR2 is SQIVND (reference sequence). The CDR3 loop spans 13 amino acids. V lost 5 bases, J lost 5 bases, and 12 bases lay in between. The chain's CDR3 is CASSALRGETQYF. The CDR3 nucleotides read TGTGCCAGTAGTGCCTTAAGGGGGGAGACCCAGTACTTC.

There are a few counts of this clonotype. This chain joins TRBV2 and TRBJ2-5; possibly TRBD2 for D (6 bases). Germline assignment: CDR1 SNHLY and CDR2 FYNNEI. The CDR3 is 14 amino acids. V was clipped by 7 bases and J by 4 bases, with 16 bases between them. The CDR3 sequence is CASIVGGFLETQYF. As DNA, the CDR3 is TGTGCCAGCATAGTGGGGGGTTTTTTAGAGACCCAGTACTTC.

This clonotype is classed as medium-sized. V usage is TRBV19 and J usage is TRBJ1-5; D might be TRBD1 (6 bases). Germline V gene lookup returns CDR1 LNHDA and CDR2 SQIVND (reference sequence). The CDR3 has 16 amino acids. V lost 5 bases to trimming and J lost 2 bases, with 16 bases between them. The CDR3, as DNA: TGTGCCAGTAGTCTACTCGGGGGGGGCGGCAATCAGCCCCAGCATTTT. It specifies CASSLLGGGGNQPQHF.

Notes on this clonotype: A read error may explain this, as a much larger clone is one base away. The rearrangement joins TRBV19 to TRBJ1-2; 10 nucleotides line up with TRBD1. CDR1 and CDR2 from the germline V gene are LNHDA and SQIVND (reference sequence). This CDR3 contains 17 residues. CDR3 sequence: CTSSIQTGGANSLGYTF. The DNA for the CDR3 is TGTACCAGTAGTATCCAGACAGGGGGCGCGAATTCTCTTGGCTACACCTTC.

Comment on this clonotype: A read error is possible here, since a much larger clone lies one base away. This sequence joins TRBV15 and TRBJ1-2; possibly TRBD1 for D (5 bases). Germline assignment: CDR1 LNHNV and CDR2 YYDKDF (reference sequence). The CDR3 extends over 16 amino acids. V shed 1 base and J shed 4 bases, with 16 bases lying between them. This CDR3 reads CATSRVGLTVTYGYTF. CDR3 bases: TGTGCCACCAGCAGAGTAGGGCTGACAGTGACCTATGGCTACACCTTC. The full variable domain, its missing parts supplied by reference TRBV15 and TRBJ1-2, is DAMVIQNPRYQVTQFGKPVTLSCSQTLNHNVMYWYQQKSSQAPKLLFHYYDKDFNNEADTPDNFQSRRPNTSFCFLDIRSPGLGDTAMYLCATSRVGLTVTYGYTFGSGTRLTVV.

The genes are TRBV5-6 and TRBJ1-3, with a tentative D call TRBD1 (5 bases). V lost 4 bases and J 4 bases, leaving 15 bases between the germline ends. Germline V gives CDR1 SGHDT, CDR2 YYEEEE. The CDR3 covers 15 residues. The CDR3 DNA reads TGTGCCAGCAGCCGGGCAGGGCGGGTCGGAAACACCATATATTTT. It specifies CASSRAGRVGNTIYF.

This clonotype is categorized as medium-sized. V gene TRBV5-4 combines with J gene TRBJ2-3, with 9 bases fitting TRBD2. CDR1 and CDR2 from the germline V gene are SGHNT and YYREEE (reference sequence). There are 15 residues in the CDR3. Unmatched junction bases numbered 3, after V lost 0 bases and J lost 4 bases. The chain's CDR3 is CASSLVGGGADTQYF. For the CDR3, the DNA is TGTGCCAGCAGCTTGGTGGGCGGGGGGGCAGATACGCAGTATTTT.

This clonotype appeared a few times. This sequence joins TRBV7-2 and TRBJ2-5, with 9 bases fitting TRBD2. Germline lookup yields CDR1 SGHTA and CDR2 FQGNSA. This CDR3 region has 14 residues. J gave up 4 bases and V 3 bases, and 3 bases lay outside the gene matches. The CDR3 DNA is TGTGCCAGCAGCTTGGCGGGGGGGGCAGAGACCCAGTACTTC. Translation: CASSLAGGAETQYF.

The table lists this clonotype with many counts. This chain connects TRBV13 to TRBJ2-2, with 8 bases aligning to TRBD1. The germline CDR1 and CDR2 sequences are PRHDT and FYEKMQ (reference sequence). V dropped 6 bases and J dropped 6; count of bases not matched to a gene: 0. This CDR3 spans 12 amino acids. CDR3 in DNA: TGTGCCAGCAGGACAGGGGCCGGGGAGCTGTTTTTT. Protein: CASRTGAGELFF.